This T cell receptor beta chain originates from a study of regulatory T cells in long-lasting Graves disease. Overall study results and limits: Persistent disease exhibited a predilection for TRBV28, TRBJ1-2 and TRBJ2-5.

The V and J ends lost 6 bases and 8 bases respectively, with 19 bases between them. The CDR3 runs 14 residues. The time point: newly diagnosed GD, antithyroid drugs for less than 3 months. PBMCs provided the RNA from which the TCR library was made. This clonotype was counted ten times or more. Antigen unknown. Relying on iRepertoire HTBI primers and Arm-PCR of CDR3 regions, the team built TCR beta libraries. TCRdb fed the multiplex PCR reads into MiXCR, producing one record per CDR3 protein. The table has more than 450,000 distinct CDR3 sequences, around 15% seen once. The sample was also reused in another study, on T cells in Graves' hyperthyroidism and ophthalmopathy.

The input for sequencing was peripheral blood mononuclear cells (PBMCs), taken at new diagnosis, from a patient treated with antithyroid drugs. The chain carries TRBV12-3 or TRBV12-4 and TRBJ1-2, with D possibly TRBD1 on 5 matching bases. This TCR was recovered from a man aged 35 to 55 with Graves disease. CDR3 sequence: CASSSPGAALGYTF. CDR3 bases: TGTGCCAGCAGCTCCCCCGGGGCTGCCCTAGGCTACACCTTC.